This entry lists 30 T cell receptor beta chains sequenced from one sample in a study of shared clonotypes between healthy human individuals. Profiling relied on immunoSEQ multiplex PCR, and the TCRdb table lists in-frame clones only, not all of them. In the table there are 1,400,000 or so clones, approximately 98.5% of which are singletons. Sequencing used naive CD4+ T cells sorted from blood. Subset denoted: CD45RA+ positively selected. These receptors were collected from a man younger than 45 in good health.

The CDR3 reads CASSLAGTLSYEQYF. The CDR3 DNA reads as TGCGCCAGCAGCTTGGCGGGGACACTATCCTACGAGCAGTACTTC. The gene calls are TRBV5-1 and TRBJ2-7; D may be TRBD1 (6 bases). Trimming stripped 0 bases from V and 1 base from J, with 11 bases between. Germline CDR1 SGHRS, CDR2 YFSETQ. This CDR3 has 15 residues. Together with reference TRBV5-1 and TRBJ2-7, the CDR3 gives the full variable domain: KAGVTQTPRYLIKTRGQQVTLSCSPISGHRSVSWYQQTPGQGLQFLFEYFSETQRNKGNFPGRFSGRQFSNSRSEMNVSTLELGDSALYLCASSLAGTLSYEQYFGPGTRLTVT.

CDR3: CASSLRRPLNTEAFF. The CDR3, as DNA: TGTGCCAGCAGCCTCCGTCGGCCTTTGAACACTGAAGCTTTCTTT. V usage is TRBV11-2 and J usage is TRBJ1-1; no reliable D call. The CDR3 is 15 residues long. Germline CDR1 and CDR2: SGHAT and FQNNGV. V gave up 5 bases and J gave up 0 bases, with 13 bases separating them.

V and J are TRBV7-8 and TRBJ2-7, with D tentatively TRBD2 (5 bases). V lost 0 bases and J 0 bases, leaving 12 bases between the germline ends. Germline CDR1 is SGHVS and CDR2 is FQNEAQ. This CDR3 contains 16 residues. The CDR3 is CASSLALPGSSYEQYF. Written as DNA, the CDR3 is TGTGCCAGCAGCTTAGCGCTACCGGGGAGCTCCTACGAGCAGTACTTC.

To note about this clone: The same CDR3 is also encoded by other DNA sequences in this sample. This chain links TRBV7-9 with TRBJ1-1; 7 bases fit TRBD1. The V and J ends lost 5 bases and 4 bases, in that order; junction bases with no gene match: 4. CDR3 size: 13 residues. Germline V gene data show CDR1 as SEHNR and CDR2 as FQNEAQ (reference sequence). In DNA, the CDR3 is TGTGCCAGCAGCAGACAGGGTGGCACTGAAGCTTTCTTT. Protein product: CASSRQGGTEAFF.

The chain employs TRBV6-6 and TRBJ2-7; the match to TRBD1 covers 9 bases. With 6 bases clipped from V and 4 bases from J, the junction kept 7 bases outside the gene matches. The CDR3 extends over 14 amino acids. Germline V gene sequence: CDR1 MNHNY, CDR2 SVGAGI (reference sequence). The CDR3 DNA reads as TGTGCCAGCAGCCGCGGGACAGGGTGGTACGAGCAGTACTTC. Protein: CASSRGTGWYEQYF.

DNA for the CDR3: TGTGCCAGTAGACTAGCGGGAGGGAGGGCAGATACGCAGTATTTT. Amino acid sequence: CASRLAGGRADTQYF. This sequence joins TRBV19 and TRBJ2-3; 13 nucleotides agree with TRBD2. The V segment lost 6 bases and the J segment 4 bases; nucleotides outside the gene matches: 4. CDR3 length: 15 amino acids. CDR1 and CDR2 (germline): LNHDA, SQIVND (reference sequence).

This clone was recorded once. One end of the junction fails to match germline, which may point to a read error. This sequence joins TRBV7-2 and TRBJ2-3; 10 nucleotides align to TRBD1. This CDR3 has 15 residues. Germline-derived CDR1 and CDR2 are SGHTA and FQGNSA. CDR3 nucleotides: TGTGCCAGCAGCTCAGGAATGTTGCCGGGACAGGGGCCCATCTTT. Translating it yields CASSSGMLPGQGPIF.

The rearrangement uses TRBV19 and TRBJ2-1; the match to TRBD2 covers 14 bases. CDR1 and CDR2 from the germline V gene are LNHDA and SQIVND (reference sequence). CDR3 length equals 14 residues. Trimming took 5 bases from V and 8 from J; bases not matched to a gene: 2. CDR3 in amino acids: CASSRGLAGDEQFF. The CDR3 DNA reads TGTGCCAGTAGTCGGGGACTAGCGGGAGATGAGCAGTTCTTC.

A word on this clone: Other DNA sequences from this sample encode an identical CDR3 as well. The rearrangement uses TRBV18 and TRBJ1-3; TRBD1 is a possible D gene (6 bases). V dropped 6 bases and J dropped 2 bases, with 14 bases sitting between them. The germline V gene has CDR1 KGHSH and CDR2 LQKENI. The CDR3 sequence is 15 residues long. CDR3 protein: CASSPGGATGNTIYF. The CDR3 DNA reads TGTGCCAGCTCGCCCGGGGGGGCTACTGGAAACACCATATATTTT.

The rearrangement links TRBV18 to TRBJ2-5; 10 bases line up with TRBD2. With 3 bases clipped from V and 2 bases from J, the junction kept 3 bases outside the gene matches. CDR3 length: 15 amino acids. CDR1 KGHSH and CDR2 LQKENI come from the germline V gene. CDR3 in amino acids: CASSPWTSGQETQYF. The CDR3 nucleotides are TGTGCCAGCTCACCGTGGACTAGCGGACAAGAGACCCAGTACTTC.

This chain links TRBV12-2 with TRBJ2-5; the tabulated D call, TRBD2, remains unverified against the DNA. TRBV12-2 has pseudogene status. The CDR3 sequence is 15 residues long. The CDR3 DNA reads TGTGCAAGTCCCCCGCCGAGCGGAAACCAAGAGACCCAGTACTTC. Amino acids: CASPPPSGNQETQYF.

This chain connects TRBV29-1 to TRBJ2-1; D tentatively reads TRBD1 or TRBD2 (6 bases each). The CDR3 totals 11 residues. The germline CDR1 and CDR2 sequences are SQVTM and ANQGSEA. The V end was cut by 3 bases, the J end by 10 bases, with 10 bases between. The chain's CDR3 is CSVDRRGEQFF. CDR3 bases: TGCAGCGTTGACCGGAGGGGGGAGCAGTTCTTC.

The genes are TRBV6-1 and TRBJ2-3; 7 nucleotides match TRBD1. The CDR3 consists of 16 residues. The V and J ends lost 1 base and 3 bases, in that order; junction bases with no gene match: 7. Germline V gene lookup returns CDR1 MNHNS and CDR2 SASEGT. CDR3 coding DNA: TGTGCCAGCAGTGAAGAAACAGGGGTGAGAACAGATACGCAGTATTTT. Translating gives CASSEETGVRTDTQYF.

The gene calls are TRBV5-5 and TRBJ2-7; 8 nucleotides align to TRBD2. This CDR3 has 15 residues. Losses at the gene ends were 4 bases for V and 6 bases for J; bases not matched to a gene: 12. Germline CDR1 reads SGHKS; CDR2 reads YYEKEE (reference sequence). Here the CDR3 reads CASSPGRVPLSEQYF. CDR3 in DNA: TGTGCCAGCAGCCCCGGGAGGGTACCGCTATCCGAGCAGTACTTC.

V and J are TRBV9 and TRBJ1-5; perhaps TRBD1 as D (5 bases). This CDR3 spans 13 amino acids. Trimming removed 2 bases from V and 9 bases from J, with 12 bases in between. Germline V gives CDR1 SGDLS, CDR2 YYNGEE. CDR3 DNA: TGTGCCAGCAGCGTTTCAGGGTCAGGGCCCCAGCATTTT. Its translation is CASSVSGSGPQHF.

The genes are TRBV5-1 and TRBJ2-1, with D unclear. This CDR3 has 15 amino acids. Germline V gene lookup returns CDR1 SGHRS and CDR2 YFSETQ. Between the trimmed V and J ends, which lost 0 bases and 4 bases, there was a span of 11 bases. For the CDR3, the DNA is TGCGCCAGCAGCTTGGGGCACAGCTTATACAATGAGCAGTTCTTC. This encodes CASSLGHSLYNEQFF.

V gene TRBV10-3 combines with J gene TRBJ1-4; D possibly corresponds to TRBD1 (6 bases). Looked up from germline, CDR1 is ENHRY and CDR2 is SYGVKD. Trimming left V 3 bases short and J 6 bases short, with 14 bases between. CDR3 size: 15 residues. This chain's CDR3 is CAISDWWGADEKLFF. For the CDR3, the DNA is TGTGCCATCAGTGATTGGTGGGGGGCCGATGAAAAACTGTTTTTT.

The rearrangement joins TRBV19 to TRBJ1-1; D call uncertain. Germline V gene sequence: CDR1 LNHDA, CDR2 SQIVND (reference sequence). V lost 3 bases and J lost 1, with 12 bases in between. CDR3 length: 15 residues. CDR3 in amino acids: CASSIRPVGNTEAFF. CDR3 DNA sequence: TGTGCCAGTAGTATTCGCCCCGTAGGGAACACTGAAGCTTTCTTT. Full variable domain (missing parts from reference TRBV19 and TRBJ1-1): DGGITQSPKYLFRKEGQNVTLSCEQNLNHDAMYWYRQDPGQGLRLIYYSQIVNDFQKGDIAEGYSVSREKKESFPLTVTSAQKNPTAFYLCASSIRPVGNTEAFFGQGTRLTVV.

The chain has TRBV11-2 and TRBJ2-7; D gene uncertain. V lost 5 bases, J lost 2 bases, and 16 bases lay in between. The CDR3 contains 15 residues. Germline values: CDR1 SGHAT, CDR2 FQNNGV. CDR3: CASSATRKGTYEQYF. In DNA form, the CDR3 reads TGTGCCAGCAGCGCCACGAGGAAGGGTACCTACGAGCAGTACTTC.

Note on this clone: The same CDR3 can be traced to other DNA sequences in this sample. The V and J genes are TRBV7-6 and TRBJ2-3; D is possibly TRBD2 (5 bases). Per germline, CDR1 SGHVS and CDR2 FNYEAQ. V was pared by 3 bases and J by 4 bases, with 5 bases between. The CDR3 sequence is 12 residues long. The CDR3 sequence is CASSLGADTQYF. DNA for the CDR3: TGTGCCAGCAGCTTGGGAGCAGATACGCAGTATTTT.

The rearrangement uses TRBV18 and TRBJ2-7, with a weak D call TRBD1 (6 bases). Trimming pared 3 bases from V and 6 bases from J, leaving 12 bases between. The CDR3 loop spans 13 amino acids. From germline, CDR1 is KGHSH and CDR2 LQKENI. In nucleotides, the CDR3 is TGTGCCAGCTCACCCCAACAGGGCCCCGAGCAGTACTTC. Its translation is CASSPQQGPEQYF.

About this clone: Within the sample, other DNA sequences also encode this same CDR3. The rearrangement uses TRBV7-9 and TRBJ1-5; no clear D gene. V gave up 1 base and J gave up 7 bases, with 8 bases separating them. In germline, CDR1 is SEHNR, CDR2 FQNEAQ (reference sequence). The CDR3 is 13 amino acids. CDR3 nucleotide sequence: TGTGCCAGCAGCTTAGAGGTCGGCCAGCCCCAGCATTTT. As protein: CASSLEVGQPQHF.

The genes are TRBV4-1 and TRBJ2-1, with D unclear. Germline CDR1 and CDR2: MGHRA and YSYEKL. The V gene lost 4 bases and the J gene lost 13 bases, with 17 bases spanning the gap. The CDR3 is 13 residues long. CDR3 sequence (DNA): TGCGCCAGCAGCCCCCTGCTGGGGTCGAAACAGTTCTTC. Amino acids: CASSPLLGSKQFF.

The chain carries TRBV7-3 and TRBJ2-2; 8 bases are shared with TRBD2. CDR3 length: 18 amino acids. Germline V CDR1 and CDR2: SGHTA, FQGTGA. The J segment lost 7 bases and the V segment lost 2 bases, leaving 15 bases of the junction unmatched. The CDR3 loop reads CASSLWPNSGKGIGELFF. CDR3 nucleotide sequence: TGTGCCAGCAGCTTATGGCCGAATAGCGGGAAGGGGATCGGGGAGCTGTTTTTT.

The chain recombines TRBV2 with TRBJ2-5; D is undetermined. Germline CDR1 SNHLY, CDR2 FYNNEI. The CDR3 loop spans 11 amino acids. Trimming stripped 7 bases from V and 3 bases from J, with 6 bases between. CDR3 DNA sequence: TGTGCCAGCAAACCAGAAGAGACCCAGTACTTC. Its translation: CASKPEETQYF.

The chain couples TRBV7-6 to TRBJ2-1; no firm D call. V was cut by 1 base and J by 0 bases, with 10 bases left in between. CDR1 SGHVS and CDR2 FNYEAQ come from the germline V gene. CDR3 length: 16 residues. In nucleotides, the CDR3 is TGTGCCAGCAGCTTAGGACTCCCCACCTCCTACAATGAGCAGTTCTTC. This encodes CASSLGLPTSYNEQFF.

This clone was seen only once. Relative to the germline gene, one junction end is altered; a read error may explain this. CDR3 region: CASSPSREDRPYF. CDR3 DNA: TGTGCCAGCTCACCATCGAGGGAAGACCGTCCTTACTTT. The rearrangement links TRBV18 to TRBJ1-1; D gene ambiguous. Germline V gene data show CDR1 as KGHSH and CDR2 as LQKENI. The CDR3 extends over 13 amino acids.

The chain couples TRBV28 to TRBJ1-2, with D perhaps matching TRBD1 (6 bases). This CDR3 is built from 15 residues. V was pared by 7 bases and J by 8 bases, with 23 bases between. CDR1 and CDR2 (germline): MDHEN, SYDVKM. CDR3: CASTLGTGTLVGYTF. For the CDR3, the DNA is TGTGCCAGCACCCTGGGTACCGGGACACTCGTCGGCTACACCTTC.

This clone was observed a single time. This chain joins TRBV6-1 and TRBJ1-5, with unresolved D. Germline V lookup: CDR1 MNHNS, CDR2 SASEGT. CDR3 size: 14 residues. The V gene lost 6 bases and the J gene lost 0 bases, with 9 bases spanning the gap. CDR3 in amino acids: CASRGPYSNQPQHF. DNA for the CDR3: TGTGCCAGCAGGGGCCCATATAGCAATCAGCCCCAGCATTTT.

V is TRBV15 and J is TRBJ2-2; 9 bases map to TRBD2. The CDR3 extends over 17 amino acids. Germline V gives CDR1 LNHNV, CDR2 YYDKDF (reference sequence). V lost 2 bases and J lost 0; bases outside the gene matches: 4. The CDR3: CATSRRASGTNTGELFF. Here the CDR3 DNA reads TGTGCCACCAGCAGAAGAGCTAGCGGGACGAACACCGGGGAGCTGTTTTTT. Full variable domain (missing parts from reference TRBV15 and TRBJ2-2): DAMVIQNPRYQVTQFGKPVTLSCSQTLNHNVMYWYQQKSSQAPKLLFHYYDKDFNNEADTPDNFQSRRPNTSFCFLDIRSPGLGDTAMYLCATSRRASGTNTGELFFGEGSRLTVL.